Each of the 27 T cell receptor beta chains below was sequenced from the same sample in a study of Ad26.COV2.S vaccination and SARS-CoV-2 variants. Using immunoSEQ multiplex PCR, the repertoire was profiled, and TCRdb retains in-frame clones only, with some absent. The table shows 400,000 to 450,000 clones, with around 90% occurring only once. Treatment here: about 20 received Ad26.COV2.S at low or high dose, single or two shots; 5 received placebo; per-sample allocation not given. The samples date from day 63 after the first vaccine or placebo injection. This specimen consisted of peripheral blood, obtained in a trial of Ad26.COV2.S vaccine versus placebo. The receptors stem from a person aged 18 to 65 who received the Ad26.COV2.S COVID-19 vaccine or a placebo.

This rearrangement joins TRBV28 to TRBJ2-7, with TRBD2 identical over 7 bases. This CDR3 contains 12 residues. V was pared by 8 bases and J by 7 bases, with 8 bases of the junction left unmatched. Germline V lookup: CDR1 MDHEN, CDR2 SYDVKM. The chain's CDR3 is CASHDIGGEQYF. CDR3 nucleotide sequence: TGTGCCAGCCATGATATCGGGGGGGAGCAGTACTTC.

In regard to this clone: The sample carries other DNA sequences with the same CDR3. J is TRBJ2-7 and V is TRBV12-3 or TRBV12-4; no reliable D call. The CDR3 sequence is 13 residues long. V was cut by 3 bases and J by 0 bases, with 6 bases left in between. CDR3 in amino acids: CASSFRSSYEQYF. The CDR3 DNA reads as TGTGCCAGCAGTTTCCGCAGCTCCTACGAGCAGTACTTC.

V and J are TRBV5-6 and TRBJ1-2, with D tentatively TRBD1 (5 bases). V lost 2 bases to trimming and J lost 2 bases, with 7 bases between them. Germline V lookup: CDR1 SGHDT, CDR2 YYEEEE. The CDR3 runs 13 residues. The CDR3 region is CASSFPGNYGYTF. The CDR3 DNA is TGTGCCAGCAGCTTCCCAGGGAACTATGGCTACACCTTC.

In regard to this clone: The junction and the germline gene differ at one end; a read error may be behind it. CDR3 nucleotides: TGTGCCAGCAGCTCCCCTCTCCAGGCGAACCCCGGGGAGCTGTTTTTT. Its translation is CASSSPLQANPGELFF. The J gene is TRBJ2-2, the V gene TRBV5-4; no clear D. This CDR3 is built from 16 residues. Germline V lookup: CDR1 SGHNT, CDR2 YYREEE (reference sequence).

The chain recombines TRBV3-1 (or the pseudogene TRBV3-2) with TRBJ2-2; tentatively, D is TRBD1 or TRBD2 (5 bases each). The length of the CDR3 is 19 residues. Germline V lookup: CDR1 LGHDT, CDR2 YNNKEL (reference sequence). V was trimmed by 0 bases and J by 4 bases, leaving 21 bases between them. CDR3 bases: TGTGCCAGCAGCCAAGATCGGGGCCTGGCGCCGATGGTCACCGGGGAGCTGTTTTTT. Translating gives CASSQDRGLAPMVTGELFF.

V is TRBV11-3 and J is TRBJ2-1; D is unclear. This CDR3 is built from 15 residues. Germline loops: CDR1 SGHNT, CDR2 YENEEA. Trimming took off 4 bases at V and 5 bases at J, with 15 bases between the two ends. For the CDR3, the DNA is TGTGCCAGCAGCTCCTCGTACCCGGGCAACAATGAGCAGTTCTTC. As protein: CASSSSYPGNNEQFF. Looking up the rest from reference TRBV11-3 and TRBJ2-1 gives the full variable domain: EAGVVQSPRYKIIEKKQPVAFWCNPISGHNTLYWYLQNLGQGPELLIRYENEEAVDDSQLPKDRFSAERLKGVDSTLKIQPAELGDSAVYLCASSSSYPGNNEQFFGPGTRLTVL.

This rearrangement joins TRBV9 to TRBJ2-7; the D gene is possibly TRBD2 (6 bases). V was pared by 3 bases and J by 0 bases, with 10 bases between. The CDR3 totals 14 residues. The germline V gene has CDR1 SGDLS and CDR2 YYNGEE. DNA of the CDR3: TGTGCCAGCAGCGAGCGGGCGAGCTCCTACGAGCAGTACTTC. Amino acids: CASSERASSYEQYF.

The chain has TRBV11-3 and TRBJ1-1; D gene unclear. Germline CDR1 reads SGHNT; CDR2 reads YENEEA. V dropped 4 bases and J dropped 8 bases, with 11 bases sitting between them. This CDR3 region has 12 residues. CDR3 residues: CASSSTRGEAFF. The CDR3 bases are TGTGCCAGCAGCTCCACCCGGGGAGAAGCTTTCTTT.

The V call is TRBV10-3, the J call TRBJ2-3; 9 bases fit TRBD2. The V and J ends lost 10 bases and 7 bases, in that order; junction bases with no gene match: 12. The CDR3 is 14 amino acids. Germline CDR1 reads ENHRY; CDR2 reads SYGVKD. CDR3 DNA sequence: TGTGCCACCAGGACTAGCGATAGCGGGAATACGCAGTATTTT. This gives the protein CATRTSDSGNTQYF.

This clone was recorded once. The chain uses TRBV5-1 and TRBJ2-2, with D perhaps TRBD1 or TRBD2 (5 bases each). Germline-derived CDR1 and CDR2 are SGHRS and YFSETQ. V was clipped by 4 bases and J by 5 bases, with 9 bases between them. This CDR3 comprises 13 residues. CDR3 in amino acids: CASSPGGTGELFF. In DNA form, the CDR3 reads TGCGCCAGCAGCCCTGGGGGAACCGGGGAGCTGTTTTTT.

The chain recombines TRBV9 with TRBJ2-7; TRBD1 or TRBD2 may be the D gene (5 bases each). The CDR3 is made up of 15 amino acids. Germline lookup yields CDR1 SGDLS and CDR2 YYNGEE. V was trimmed by 0 bases and J by 2 bases, leaving 12 bases between them. The CDR3 sequence: CASSVGPGTAYEQYF. The CDR3 bases are TGTGCCAGCAGCGTAGGCCCGGGGACGGCCTACGAGCAGTACTTC. The variable domain in full, completed from reference TRBV9 and TRBJ2-7, reads DSGVTQTPKHLITATGQRVTLRCSPRSGDLSVYWYQQSLDQGLQFLIQYYNGEERAKGNILERFSAQQFPDLHSELNLSSLELGDSALYFCASSVGPGTAYEQYFGPGTRLTVT.

This chain uses TRBV30 with TRBJ2-7, with a possible D match to TRBD1 (6 bases). Germline V gene sequence: CDR1 GTSNPN, CDR2 SVGIG (reference sequence). This CDR3 has 13 residues. The ends were cut back, 0 bases at V and 4 bases at J, with 10 bases in the middle. The CDR3 bases are TGTGCCTGGAGTGTTGACAGGAATTACGAGCAGTACTTC. The encoded protein is CAWSVDRNYEQYF.

This chain connects TRBV7-2 to TRBJ1-1; D remains ambiguous. Germline loops: CDR1 SGHTA, CDR2 FQGNSA. V was trimmed by 3 bases and J by 1 base, leaving 9 bases between them. CDR3 length: 14 amino acids. The CDR3 region has the DNA TGTGCCAGCAGCTTGTTACGGGAGAACACTGAAGCTTTCTTT. It is translated as CASSLLRENTEAFF. Using reference TRBV7-2 and TRBJ1-1 for the parts outside the CDR3, the full variable domain is GAGVSQSPSNKVTEKGKDVELRCDPISGHTALYWYRQSLGQGLEFLIYFQGNSAPDKSGLPSDRFSAERTGGSVSTLTIQRTQQEDSAVYLCASSLLRENTEAFFGQGTRLTVV.

The genes are TRBV28 and TRBJ2-1; 14 positions match TRBD2. This CDR3 is built from 16 residues. Losses at the gene ends were 2 bases for V and 8 bases for J; bases not matched to a gene: 5. Germline V gives CDR1 MDHEN, CDR2 SYDVKM. CDR3 region: CASSLGTSGSWDEQFF. CDR3 coding DNA: TGTGCCAGCAGTTTAGGGACTAGCGGGAGCTGGGATGAGCAGTTCTTC.

The J gene is TRBJ2-1, the V gene TRBV21-1; the D call TRBD2 from the table was never checked on the DNA. TRBV21-1 is classified as a pseudogene. The CDR3 covers 20 residues. The CDR3, as DNA: TGTGCCAGCAGCACCTCCCCGGCAGGGAACGCAAGCGGGAGGAGAGGTGAGCAGTTCTTC. Amino acid sequence: CASSTSPAGNASGRRGEQFF.

The V call is TRBV13, the J call TRBJ2-2; D gene uncertain. Germline CDR1 and CDR2: PRHDT and FYEKMQ (reference sequence). The CDR3 contains 15 residues. V lost 3 bases and J lost 5, with 13 bases in between. DNA for the CDR3: TGTGCCAGCAGCTTGGGCCCTGTTGGGACCGGGGAGCTGTTTTTT. Its protein is CASSLGPVGTGELFF.

V usage is TRBV10-3 and J usage is TRBJ2-2; a weak D match, TRBD2 (6 bases). The V gene's germline CDR1 is ENHRY and CDR2 SYGVKD. The CDR3 consists of 15 residues. V gave up 3 bases and J gave up 0 bases, with 8 bases separating them. The CDR3 coding sequence is TGTGCCATCAGTGACCCGGGGGCGAACACCGGGGAGCTGTTTTTT. Protein product: CAISDPGANTGELFF.

DNA for the CDR3: TGCAGCGTTGCCGGCAGCCAATCTAGCTCCTACAATGAGCAGTTCTTC. Protein sequence: CSVAGSQSSSYNEQFF. This sequence joins TRBV29-1 and TRBJ2-1; D gene uncertain. V gave up 4 bases and J gave up 0 bases, with 16 bases separating them. The CDR3 spans 16 residues. Germline V gives CDR1 SQVTM, CDR2 ANQGSEA.

The V gene is TRBV25-1, the J gene TRBJ2-2; TRBD1 is a possible D gene (6 bases). Germline V gene lookup returns CDR1 MGHDK and CDR2 SYGVNS. The CDR3 totals 14 residues. Here the CDR3 DNA reads TGTGCGTTCCCTAAACAGGGGAACACCGGGGAGCTGTTTTTT. Amino acids: CAFPKQGNTGELFF.

The chain is built from TRBV29-1 and TRBJ1-2; 7 bases are shared with TRBD1. The CDR3 has 12 amino acids. The germline V gene encodes CDR1 SQVTM and CDR2 ANQGSEA. V shed 6 bases and J 4 bases; nucleotides not matched to a gene: 5. CDR3 coding DNA: TGCAGCGTCGTGACAGGGACCTATGGCTACACCTTC. It translates to CSVVTGTYGYTF. Together with reference TRBV29-1 and TRBJ1-2, the CDR3 gives the full variable domain: SAVISQKPSRDICQRGTSLTIQCQVDSQVTMMFWYRQQPGQSLTLIATANQGSEATYESGFVIDKFPISRPNLTFSTLTVSNMSPEDSSIYLCSVVTGTYGYTFGSGTRLTVV.

Remarks on this clone: An end of the junction does not agree with germline; a read error may underlie this. This sequence joins TRBV7-7 and TRBJ2-5; D possibly uses TRBD1 or TRBD2 (5 bases each). The CDR3 length is 14 residues. CDR1 and CDR2 (germline): SSHAT, FNYEAQ (reference sequence). The CDR3, as DNA: TGTGCTAGCAGCTTAGGGGACGGACAAGAGACCCAGTACTTC. Protein: CASSLGDGQETQYF.

This clone appeared a single time. This chain connects TRBV19 to TRBJ2-1; 12 nucleotides line up with TRBD2. After removal of 6 bases from V and 8 bases from J, the junction contained 8 bases not matched to a gene. CDR1 is LNHDA and CDR2 is SQIVND in the germline V gene (reference sequence). This CDR3 has 15 residues. The CDR3 bases are TGTGCCAGTAGAGAGACTAGCGGGAGAAGGTATGAGCAGTTCTTC. Its protein product is CASRETSGRRYEQFF.

The chain combines TRBV5-5 with TRBJ1-2; TRBD1 might be the D (6 bases). CDR1 and CDR2 (germline): SGHKS, YYEKEE (reference sequence). Deletions cut 1 base from V and 10 bases from J, with 20 bases between. This CDR3 contains 15 residues. Here the CDR3 reads CASSLTRYGTQSYTF. In DNA form, the CDR3 reads TGTGCCAGCAGCTTGACGCGTTACGGGACACAATCCTACACCTTC.

The chain carries TRBV4-1 and TRBJ1-3; D remains unclear. The germline V gene has CDR1 MGHRA and CDR2 YSYEKL. This CDR3 is built from 15 residues. The V and J ends lost 1 base and 0 bases respectively, with 7 bases between them. This CDR3 reads CASSQVGFSGNTIYF. CDR3 nucleotides: TGCGCCAGCAGCCAAGTGGGGTTCTCTGGAAACACCATATATTTT.

This clone was recorded only once. The rearrangement uses TRBV10-3 and TRBJ1-6; no reliable D call. The V gene lost 0 bases and the J gene lost 7 bases, with 4 bases spanning the gap. Germline V gene sequence: CDR1 ENHRY, CDR2 SYGVKD. The CDR3 is made up of 13 amino acids. The CDR3 sequence is CAISESLNSPLHF. The CDR3 bases are TGTGCCATCAGTGAGTCGTTGAATTCACCCCTCCACTTT.

V usage is TRBV7-2 and J usage is TRBJ1-6; D ambiguous. Per the germline V gene, CDR1 is SGHTA and CDR2 is FQGNSA. CDR3 length: 15 amino acids. V lost 1 base and J lost 9, with 13 bases in between. DNA of the CDR3: TGTGCCAGCAGCTTAGAGCCCGCCCCAATTTCACCCCTCCACTTT. Translated: CASSLEPAPISPLHF.

The chain is built from TRBV5-4 and TRBJ2-1; D gene uncertain. V dropped 2 bases and J dropped 2 bases, with 8 bases sitting between them. The CDR3 contains 14 residues. The germline V gene has CDR1 SGHNT and CDR2 YYREEE (reference sequence). The CDR3 coding sequence is TGTGCCAGCAGCTTTTCTCCTACCTACAATGAGCAGTTCTTC. This gives the protein CASSFSPTYNEQFF.